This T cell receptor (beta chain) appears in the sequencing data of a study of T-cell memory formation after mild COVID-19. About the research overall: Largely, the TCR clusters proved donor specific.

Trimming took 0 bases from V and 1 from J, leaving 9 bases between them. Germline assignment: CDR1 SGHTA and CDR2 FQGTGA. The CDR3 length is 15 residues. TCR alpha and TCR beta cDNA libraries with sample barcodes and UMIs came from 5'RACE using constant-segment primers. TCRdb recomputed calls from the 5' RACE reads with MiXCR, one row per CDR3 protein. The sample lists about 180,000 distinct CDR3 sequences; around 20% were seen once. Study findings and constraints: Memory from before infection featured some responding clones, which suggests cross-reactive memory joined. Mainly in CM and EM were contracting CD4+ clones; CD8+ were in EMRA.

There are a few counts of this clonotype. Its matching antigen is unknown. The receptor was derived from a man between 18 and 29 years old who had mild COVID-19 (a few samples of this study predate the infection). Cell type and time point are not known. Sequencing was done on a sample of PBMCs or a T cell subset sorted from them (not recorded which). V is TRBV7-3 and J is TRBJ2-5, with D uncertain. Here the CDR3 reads CASSLTSSIQETQYF. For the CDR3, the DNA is TGTGCCAGCAGCTTAACCAGCAGTATCCAAGAGACCCAGTACTTC.